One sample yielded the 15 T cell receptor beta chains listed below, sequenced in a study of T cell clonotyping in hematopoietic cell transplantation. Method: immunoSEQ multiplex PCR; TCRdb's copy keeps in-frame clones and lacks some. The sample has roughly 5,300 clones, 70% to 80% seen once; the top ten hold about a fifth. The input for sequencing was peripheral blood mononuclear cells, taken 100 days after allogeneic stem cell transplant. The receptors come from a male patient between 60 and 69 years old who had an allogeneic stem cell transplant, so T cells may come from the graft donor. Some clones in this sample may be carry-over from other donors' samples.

Here the CDR3 reads CASSLLSGSDNEQFF. CDR3 DNA sequence: TGTGCCAGCAGCTTACTTAGCGGGAGTGACAATGAGCAGTTCTTC. V is TRBV7-3 and J is TRBJ2-1; 9 positions agree with TRBD2. This CDR3 contains 15 residues. The V and J ends lost 2 bases and 5 bases, in that order; junction bases with no gene match: 4. Germline V lookup: CDR1 SGHTA, CDR2 FQGTGA. Full variable domain (missing parts from reference TRBV7-3 and TRBJ2-1): GAGVSQTPSNKVTEKGKYVELRCDPISGHTALYWYRQSLGQGPEFLIYFQGTGAADDSGLPNDRFFAVRPEGSVSTLKIQRTERGDSAVYLCASSLLSGSDNEQFFGPGTRLTVL.

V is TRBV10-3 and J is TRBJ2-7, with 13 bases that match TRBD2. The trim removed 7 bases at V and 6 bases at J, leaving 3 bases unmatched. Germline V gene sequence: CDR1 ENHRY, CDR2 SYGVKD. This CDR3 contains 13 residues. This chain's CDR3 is CAIKGLAGSEQYF. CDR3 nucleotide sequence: TGTGCCATCAAGGGACTAGCGGGATCCGAGCAGTACTTC.

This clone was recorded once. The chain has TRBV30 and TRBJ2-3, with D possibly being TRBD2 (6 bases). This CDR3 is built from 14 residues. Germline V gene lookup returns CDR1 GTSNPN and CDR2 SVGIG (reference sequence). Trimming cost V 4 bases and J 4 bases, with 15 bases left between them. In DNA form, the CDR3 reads TGTGCCTGGAACGGAGGGATCAATCCAGATACGCAGTATTTT. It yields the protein CAWNGGINPDTQYF.

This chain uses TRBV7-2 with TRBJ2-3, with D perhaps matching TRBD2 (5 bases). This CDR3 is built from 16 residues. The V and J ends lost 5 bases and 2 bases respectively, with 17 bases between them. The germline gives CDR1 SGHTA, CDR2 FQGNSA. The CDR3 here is CASSPRLVSVTDTQYF. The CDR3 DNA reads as TGTGCCAGCAGCCCAAGATTAGTTAGCGTCACAGATACGCAGTATTTT.

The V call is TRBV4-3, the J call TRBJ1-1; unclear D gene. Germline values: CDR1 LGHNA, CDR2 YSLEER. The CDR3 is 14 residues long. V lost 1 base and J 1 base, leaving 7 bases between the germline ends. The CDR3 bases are TGCGCCAGCAGCCAAGTTACAGCGAACACTGAAGCTTTCTTT. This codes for CASSQVTANTEAFF.

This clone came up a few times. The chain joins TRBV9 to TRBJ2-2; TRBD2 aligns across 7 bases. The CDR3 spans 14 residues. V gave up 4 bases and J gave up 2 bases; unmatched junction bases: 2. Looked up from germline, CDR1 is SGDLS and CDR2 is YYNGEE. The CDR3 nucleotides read TGTGCCAGCAGCCCGGGAGGAAACACCGGGGAGCTGTTTTTT. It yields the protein CASSPGGNTGELFF.

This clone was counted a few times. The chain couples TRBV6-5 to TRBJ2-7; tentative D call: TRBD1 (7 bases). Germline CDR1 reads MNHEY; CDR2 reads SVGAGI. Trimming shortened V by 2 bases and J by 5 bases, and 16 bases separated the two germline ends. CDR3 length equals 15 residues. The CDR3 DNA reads TGTGCCAGCAGTTACCGCGGGACAGTCTGGAACGAGCAGTACTTC. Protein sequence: CASSYRGTVWNEQYF.

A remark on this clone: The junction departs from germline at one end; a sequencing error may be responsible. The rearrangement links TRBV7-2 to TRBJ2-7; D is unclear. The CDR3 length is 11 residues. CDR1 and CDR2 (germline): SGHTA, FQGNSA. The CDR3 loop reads CASSPSHEQYF. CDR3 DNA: TGTGCCAGCAGCCCCTCCCACGAGCAGTACTTC. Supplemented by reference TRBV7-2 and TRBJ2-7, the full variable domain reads GAGVSQSPSNKVTEKGKDVELRCDPISGHTALYWYRQSLGQGLEFLIYFQGNSAPDKSGLPSDRFSAERTGGSVSTLTIQRTQQEDSAVYLCASSPSHEQYFGPGTRLTVT.

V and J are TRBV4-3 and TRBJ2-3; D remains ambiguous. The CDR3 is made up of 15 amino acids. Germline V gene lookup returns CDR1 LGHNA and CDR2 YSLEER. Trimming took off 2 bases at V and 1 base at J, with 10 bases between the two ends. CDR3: CASSQRTVGTDTQYF. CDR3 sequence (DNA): TGCGCCAGCAGCCAAAGGACGGTAGGCACAGATACGCAGTATTTT.

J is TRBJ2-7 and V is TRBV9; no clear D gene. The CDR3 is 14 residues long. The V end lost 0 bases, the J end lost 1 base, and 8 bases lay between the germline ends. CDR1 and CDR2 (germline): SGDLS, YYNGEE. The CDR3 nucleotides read TGTGCCAGCAGCGTAGGGACGGATTCCTACGAGCAGTACTTC. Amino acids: CASSVGTDSYEQYF.

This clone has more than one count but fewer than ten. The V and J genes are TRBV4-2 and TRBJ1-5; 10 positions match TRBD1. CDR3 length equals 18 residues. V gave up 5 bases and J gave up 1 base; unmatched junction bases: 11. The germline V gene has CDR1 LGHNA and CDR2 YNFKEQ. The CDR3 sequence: CASSLGQGGLESNQPQHF. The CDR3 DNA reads TGTGCCAGCAGCTTAGGACAGGGGGGTCTAGAAAGCAATCAGCCCCAGCATTTT.

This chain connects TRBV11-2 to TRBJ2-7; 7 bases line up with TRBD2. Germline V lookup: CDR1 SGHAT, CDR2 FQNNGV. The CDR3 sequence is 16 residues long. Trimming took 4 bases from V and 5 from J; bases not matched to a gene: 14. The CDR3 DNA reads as TGTGCCAGCAGCTCCCAGGGAGGAGGGAGGGCCAACGAGCAGTACTTC. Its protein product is CASSSQGGGRANEQYF.

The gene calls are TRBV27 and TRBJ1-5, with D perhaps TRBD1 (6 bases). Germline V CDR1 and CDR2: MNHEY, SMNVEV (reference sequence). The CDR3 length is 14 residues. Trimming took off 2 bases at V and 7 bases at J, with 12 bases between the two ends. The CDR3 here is CASSLVGARQPQHF. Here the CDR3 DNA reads TGTGCCAGCAGTTTAGTGGGGGCACGGCAGCCCCAGCATTTT.

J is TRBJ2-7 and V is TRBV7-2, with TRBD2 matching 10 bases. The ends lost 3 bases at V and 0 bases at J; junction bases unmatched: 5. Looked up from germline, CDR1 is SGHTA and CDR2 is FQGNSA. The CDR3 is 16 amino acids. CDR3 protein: CASSFGLAANSYEQYF. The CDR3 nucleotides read TGTGCCAGCAGCTTCGGACTAGCGGCGAACTCCTACGAGCAGTACTTC.

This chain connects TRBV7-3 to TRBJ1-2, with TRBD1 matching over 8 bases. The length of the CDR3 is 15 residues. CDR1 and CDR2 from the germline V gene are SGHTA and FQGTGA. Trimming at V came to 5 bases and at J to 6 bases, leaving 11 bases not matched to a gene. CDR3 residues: CASSPGSGGEDGYTF. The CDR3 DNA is TGTGCCAGCAGCCCTGGATCAGGGGGCGAGGATGGCTACACCTTC.